The 29 T cell receptor beta chains in this list originate from one sample, sequenced in a study of shared clonotypes between healthy human individuals. Repertoires were generated with immunoSEQ multiplex PCR, while TCRdb's copy carries only in-frame clones and drops some. The sample yields 2 million to 2.5 million clones, about 90% seen once. Input material: naive CD4+ T cells from PBMCs. Subset defined: CD45RA+ positively selected. The receptors come from a man younger than 30 in good health. Some clones in this sample may be carry-over from other donors' samples.

The genes are TRBV27 and TRBJ2-2; 7 bases map to TRBD2. Germline-derived CDR1 and CDR2 are MNHEY and SMNVEV (reference sequence). V gave up 1 base and J gave up 4 bases; unmatched junction bases: 18. CDR3 size: 20 residues. CDR3 nucleotides: TGTGCCAGCAGTTTATTCCGTAGAACTAGCGCTAGGAAAGGCACCGGGGAGCTGTTTTTT. Its translation: CASSLFRRTSARKGTGELFF.

The chain joins TRBV30 to TRBJ2-2; D not resolved. Germline loops: CDR1 GTSNPN, CDR2 SVGIG (reference sequence). The CDR3 contains 13 residues. The V and J ends lost 3 bases and 4 bases respectively, with 9 bases between them. DNA for the CDR3: TGTGCCTGGAGCGCGCTACCCACCGGGGAGCTGTTTTTT. Translating gives CAWSALPTGELFF.

As to this clone: The identical CDR3 is also encoded by other nucleotide sequences in the sample. V usage is TRBV5-1 and J usage is TRBJ2-7, with TRBD1 matching 10 bases. Germline V gene lookup returns CDR1 SGHRS and CDR2 YFSETQ. V trimming: 0 bases; J trimming: 3 bases; junction bases outside the gene matches: 3. The CDR3 covers 15 residues. Written as DNA, the CDR3 is TGCGCCAGCAGCTTGGGACAGGGGGCGGTCTACGAGCAGTACTTC. Translated: CASSLGQGAVYEQYF.

The rearrangement joins TRBV9 to TRBJ2-1, with 13 nucleotides matching TRBD2. Germline V gives CDR1 SGDLS, CDR2 YYNGEE. V lost 4 bases and J lost 6; bases outside the gene matches: 7. The CDR3 runs 16 residues. CDR3 residues: CASSLPGTSGVNEQFF. The CDR3 region has the DNA TGTGCCAGCAGCTTACCCGGGACTAGCGGGGTCAATGAGCAGTTCTTC.

The V call is TRBV5-1, the J call TRBJ1-2, with 10 bases matching TRBD1. Unmatched junction bases numbered 12, after V lost 8 bases and J lost 5 bases. The CDR3 is made up of 15 amino acids. Per germline, CDR1 SGHRS and CDR2 YFSETQ. The CDR3 here is CASSQGPGQGYGYTF. CDR3 nucleotide sequence: TGCGCCAGTTCTCAGGGTCCGGGACAGGGGTATGGCTACACCTTC.

About this clone itself: This specimen includes other DNA sequences encoding the same CDR3. The rearrangement uses TRBV7-2 and TRBJ1-1; D possibly corresponds to TRBD1 (6 bases). V shed 5 bases and J shed 6 bases, with 13 bases lying between them. The CDR3 has 13 amino acids. Germline loops: CDR1 SGHTA, CDR2 FQGNSA. This CDR3 reads CASSLQGRAEAFF. The CDR3 DNA sequence: TGTGCCAGCAGCCTTCAGGGGAGGGCTGAAGCTTTCTTT.

The chain is built from TRBV4-1 and TRBJ2-1; TRBD2 matches 8 bases. Per the germline V gene, CDR1 is MGHRA and CDR2 is YSYEKL. The CDR3 spans 17 residues. The V segment lost 0 bases and the J segment 5 bases; nucleotides outside the gene matches: 9. CDR3 nucleotides: TGCGCCAGCAGCCAAGACCTAGCGGGCTATTACAACAATGAGCAGTTCTTC. It encodes CASSQDLAGYYNNEQFF.

This chain connects TRBV9 to TRBJ2-3; possible D gene TRBD1, 5 bases. V dropped 3 bases and J dropped 5 bases, with 13 bases sitting between them. Germline V gives CDR1 SGDLS, CDR2 YYNGEE. CDR3 length: 14 residues. The CDR3 protein is CASSGGPQEDTQYF. For the CDR3, the DNA is TGTGCCAGCAGCGGAGGACCACAGGAAGATACGCAGTATTTT.

The DNA of the CDR3 is TGCGCCAGCAGCTCGGCCCCACCAGGACAGGCCTACGAGCAGTACTTC. Translating it yields CASSSAPPGQAYEQYF. The chain joins TRBV5-1 to TRBJ2-7, with 7 bases fitting TRBD1. Germline assignment: CDR1 SGHRS and CDR2 YFSETQ. With V trimmed by 3 bases and J by 2 bases, 11 bases remained unmatched. CDR3 size: 16 residues.

The gene calls are TRBV30 and TRBJ2-7; the D gene is possibly TRBD2 (5 bases). V was clipped by 1 base and J by 2 bases, with 12 bases between them. This CDR3 is 14 amino acids long. Germline V gene data show CDR1 as GTSNPN and CDR2 as SVGIG (reference sequence). The CDR3, as DNA: TGTGCCTGGAGTGGTACTGGACTTACCTACGAGCAGTACTTC. This encodes CAWSGTGLTYEQYF. Full variable domain (outside the CDR3, taken from reference TRBV30 and TRBJ2-7): SQTIHQWPATLVQPVGSPLSLECTVEGTSNPNLYWYRQAAGRGLQLLFYSVGIGQISSEVPQNLSASRPQDRQFILSSKKLLLSDSGFYLCAWSGTGLTYEQYFGPGTRLTVT.

The chain has TRBV28 and TRBJ1-3; D remains ambiguous. Trimming left V 6 bases short and J 5 bases short, with 20 bases between. Germline V gene sequence: CDR1 MDHEN, CDR2 SYDVKM. The CDR3 runs to 16 residues. The DNA of the CDR3 is TGTGCCAGCAGCGCGCCGGGGTCCCCCGAAAGAAACACCATATATTTT. Translated, it gives CASSAPGSPERNTIYF.

The rearrangement uses TRBV7-9 and TRBJ2-5; D gene unclear. The germline V gene has CDR1 SEHNR and CDR2 FQNEAQ (reference sequence). This CDR3 contains 15 residues. V lost 5 bases, J lost 5 bases, and 18 bases lay in between. The CDR3 sequence: CASSPLGPQRETQYF. The CDR3 DNA reads as TGTGCCAGCAGCCCCCTGGGTCCTCAGAGGGAGACCCAGTACTTC.

The genes are TRBV18 and TRBJ1-5; 9 bases are shared with TRBD1. CDR1 KGHSH and CDR2 LQKENI come from the germline V gene. The CDR3 loop spans 14 amino acids. Trimming took 4 bases from V and 7 from J; bases not matched to a gene: 5. This CDR3 reads CASSRTGERQPQHF. The CDR3, as DNA: TGTGCCAGCTCACGGACAGGGGAGCGACAGCCCCAGCATTTT.

The chain joins TRBV18 to TRBJ1-1; D is perhaps TRBD1 (5 bases). The germline V gene has CDR1 KGHSH and CDR2 LQKENI. V shed 3 bases and J shed 10 bases, with 18 bases lying between them. CDR3 size: 14 residues. CDR3: CASSPSPGSGGAFF. CDR3 coding DNA: TGTGCCAGCTCACCCTCACCGGGCTCGGGGGGAGCTTTCTTT.

The V call is TRBV28, the J call TRBJ1-5; D gene uncertain. The CDR3 totals 14 residues. The germline V gene has CDR1 MDHEN and CDR2 SYDVKM. Trimming removed 6 bases from V and 4 bases from J, with 13 bases in between. CDR3 bases: TGTGCCAGCAGCCACCAGGTAGGGAATCAGCCCCAGCATTTT. This codes for CASSHQVGNQPQHF. The full variable domain, its missing parts supplied by reference TRBV28 and TRBJ1-5, is DVKVTQSSRYLVKRTGEKVFLECVQDMDHENMFWYRQDPGLGLRLIYFSYDVKMKEKGDIPEGYSVSREKKERFSLILESASTNQTSMYLCASSHQVGNQPQHFGDGTRLSIL.

V gene TRBV2 combines with J gene TRBJ2-7, with D perhaps TRBD2 (6 bases). Germline values: CDR1 SNHLY, CDR2 FYNNEI. This CDR3 is 18 amino acids long. With 11 bases removed from V and 5 bases from J, the gap between germline ends came to 34 bases. The CDR3 DNA is TGTGCCGGGGCAGGAGGGCTAGCGCCTACCCCGCTAAGCCACGAGCAGTACTTC. This sequence encodes CAGAGGLAPTPLSHEQYF.

This clone was counted only a few times. V usage is TRBV5-1 and J usage is TRBJ1-1; D ambiguous. V lost 0 bases, J lost 3 bases, and 6 bases lay in between. The germline V gene encodes CDR1 SGHRS and CDR2 YFSETQ. This CDR3 has 13 amino acids. The CDR3 here is CASSLEPYTEAFF. The CDR3 nucleotides read TGCGCCAGCAGCTTGGAGCCGTACACTGAAGCTTTCTTT. The complete variable domain, with remaining parts taken from reference TRBV5-1 and TRBJ1-1, reads KAGVTQTPRYLIKTRGQQVTLSCSPISGHRSVSWYQQTPGQGLQFLFEYFSETQRNKGNFPGRFSGRQFSNSRSEMNVSTLELGDSALYLCASSLEPYTEAFFGQGTRLTVV.

The rearrangement uses TRBV13 and TRBJ1-2; 11 bases line up with TRBD1. V dropped 5 bases and J dropped 9; count of bases not matched to a gene: 11. Per the germline V gene, CDR1 is PRHDT and CDR2 is FYEKMQ (reference sequence). The CDR3 runs 15 residues. The CDR3 here is CASSRTGGAMESYTF. CDR3 nucleotides: TGTGCCAGCAGCCGGACAGGGGGCGCGATGGAGAGCTACACCTTC.

The chain recombines TRBV2 with TRBJ2-1; TRBD2 is a possible D gene (5 bases). CDR3 size: 14 residues. The V and J ends lost 6 bases and 0 bases respectively, with 9 bases between them. From germline, CDR1 is SNHLY and CDR2 FYNNEI. CDR3 sequence: CASRSGGSYNEQFF. CDR3 nucleotide sequence: TGTGCCAGCAGATCAGGAGGCTCCTACAATGAGCAGTTCTTC.

This chain uses TRBV9 with TRBJ2-1; D is possibly TRBD2 (6 bases). The CDR3 is made up of 16 amino acids. Trimming cost V 2 bases and J 5 bases, with 17 bases left between them. Germline values: CDR1 SGDLS, CDR2 YYNGEE. Written as DNA, the CDR3 is TGTGCCAGCAGCGTGGGGGTCTCGCGGGGTGACAATGAGCAGTTCTTC. Its protein is CASSVGVSRGDNEQFF.

The CDR3 spells CASSLTEGNTIYF. CDR3 DNA sequence: TGTGCCAGCAGCTTAACAGAGGGAAACACCATATATTTT. The chain carries TRBV7-3 and TRBJ1-3; unclear D gene. Trimming stripped 0 bases from V and 4 bases from J, with 4 bases between. This CDR3 has 13 residues. Germline CDR1 reads SGHTA; CDR2 reads FQGTGA.

The rearrangement uses TRBV19 and TRBJ2-1, with 10 bases that match TRBD2. Per the germline V gene, CDR1 is LNHDA and CDR2 is SQIVND (reference sequence). The CDR3 has 14 amino acids. Trimming at V came to 7 bases and at J to 7 bases, leaving 7 bases not matched to a gene. The CDR3 spells CASNALAGTNEQFF. The CDR3 nucleotides are TGTGCCAGTAACGCACTAGCGGGGACGAATGAGCAGTTCTTC.

This clone was observed a single time. This chain links TRBV4-2 with TRBJ2-5; D is ambiguous. CDR3 length equals 16 residues. Trimming removed 4 bases at V and 1 base at J, with 16 bases between. The germline V gene encodes CDR1 LGHNA and CDR2 YNFKEQ. Here the CDR3 reads CASSRSLQSSQETQYF. DNA for the CDR3: TGTGCCAGCAGCCGATCACTACAAAGTTCCCAAGAGACCCAGTACTTC.

The J gene is TRBJ2-1, the V gene TRBV5-1; weak D call: TRBD1 (6 bases). From germline, CDR1 is SGHRS and CDR2 YFSETQ. Between the trimmed V and J ends, which lost 4 bases and 5 bases, there was a span of 19 bases. This CDR3 region has 16 residues. CDR3 sequence reads: CASSNGARGLNNEQFF. CDR3 in DNA: TGCGCCAGCAGCAACGGGGCCAGGGGTTTGAACAATGAGCAGTTCTTC.

The rearrangement uses TRBV12-5 and TRBJ2-5; weak D call: TRBD2 (5 bases). This CDR3 spans 13 amino acids. Germline CDR1 is LGHNT and CDR2 is FRNRAP. V lost 0 bases and J 7 bases, leaving 9 bases between the germline ends. CDR3 sequence reads: CASGLVVGGTQYF. For the CDR3, the DNA is TGTGCTAGTGGTTTGGTAGTTGGAGGGACCCAGTACTTC.

About this clone itself: Within the sample, other DNA sequences also encode this same CDR3. This rearrangement joins TRBV18 to TRBJ2-5; D tentatively fits TRBD1 or TRBD2 (5 bases each). CDR3 length: 15 residues. The germline V gene has CDR1 KGHSH and CDR2 LQKENI. Between the trimmed V and J ends, which lost 0 bases and 1 base, there was a span of 9 bases. The CDR3 loop is CASSPPGRSQETQYF. The CDR3 nucleotides read TGTGCCAGCTCACCACCGGGACGGTCCCAAGAGACCCAGTACTTC.

The rearrangement uses TRBV4-2 and TRBJ2-7; possible D gene TRBD2, 6 bases. There are 17 residues in the CDR3. Germline loops: CDR1 LGHNA, CDR2 YNFKEQ. V was pared by 1 base and J by 5 bases, with 21 bases between. The CDR3 reads CASSQVGTPLLSDEQYF. The CDR3 region has the DNA TGTGCCAGCAGCCAAGTCGGGACTCCCCTACTCTCGGACGAGCAGTACTTC.

The chain is built from TRBV19 and TRBJ2-2; 8 nucleotides agree with TRBD1. This CDR3 is built from 19 residues. Per the germline V gene, CDR1 is LNHDA and CDR2 is SQIVND (reference sequence). The V gene end was trimmed by 3 bases and the J gene end by 2 bases; junction bases not matched to a gene: 14. The CDR3 protein is CASSMGGWKGQVNTGELFF. CDR3 nucleotide sequence: TGTGCCAGTAGTATGGGAGGTTGGAAGGGACAGGTCAACACCGGGGAGCTGTTTTTT.

Comment on this clone: The sample contains more than one DNA sequence encoding this CDR3. The CDR3 DNA sequence: TGTGCCAGCAGCGTAGAAGGGGACACTGAAGCTTTCTTT. It yields the protein CASSVEGDTEAFF. V gene TRBV9 combines with J gene TRBJ1-1; possible D gene TRBD1, 5 bases. CDR3 length equals 13 residues. V dropped 0 bases and J dropped 3 bases, with 6 bases sitting between them. CDR1 is SGDLS, CDR2 YYNGEE, per germline.